This T cell receptor (beta chain) stems from a study of CD4 T cells in relation to SARS-CoV-2 and coronaviruses. Only in-frame clones appear in the TCRdb table, and some are missing; sequencing was by immunoSEQ multiplex PCR. There are 18,000 or so clones in the sample; about 78% occur only once, and roughly a fifth lies in the top ten. The unexposed donors gave CD4+ T cells in 2011-2018, prior to COVID-19. After ten to eleven days of culture, CD4+ T cells were isolated. Details on this clone: Antigen specificity is unknown.

Germline V CDR1 and CDR2: SEHNR, FQNEAQ (reference sequence). V lost 5 bases to trimming and J lost 3 bases; unmatched junction nucleotides: 15. There are 17 residues in the CDR3. The sequenced sample was CD4+ T cells from PBMCs, cultured in vitro. The chain is built from TRBV7-9 and TRBJ1-1; 7 bases are shared with TRBD1. This receptor was obtained from a human donor in good health. This CDR3 reads CASSLGRGTRGYTEAFF. The CDR3 coding sequence is TGTGCCAGCAGCCTTGGGCGTGGGACCAGGGGGTACACTGAAGCTTTCTTT. The full variable domain, in which reference TRBV7-9 and TRBJ1-1 provide the parts outside the CDR3, is DTGVSQNPRHKITKRGQNVTFRCDPISEHNRLYWYRQTLGQGPEFLTYFQNEAQLEKSRLLSDRFSAERPKGSFSTLEIQRTEQGDSAMYLCASSLGRGTRGYTEAFFGQGTRLTVV.